Sequencing of this T cell receptor beta chain was carried out in a study of T cell responses to AZD1222 COVID-19 vaccine. Points from the study as a whole: Among the donors, most were white British and more were female, and clonal diversity was possibly underestimated. When two AZD1222 doses had been given, Spike-specific TCR breadth and depth rose. Only a handful of AZD1222 recipients were seropositive at baseline. The study sampled repertoires only after the peak T cell response.

This clone was seen a few times. Its antigen remains unidentified. Germline V gives CDR1 SGDLS, CDR2 YYNGEE. Trimming removed 1 base at V and 4 bases at J, with 17 bases between. This CDR3 has 17 amino acids. Method: immunoSEQ multiplex PCR; TCRdb's copy keeps in-frame clones and lacks some. The data show over 95,000 clones, around 94% seen once. Sequenced material: peripheral blood, taken on day 0 of AZD1222 vaccination. The TCR sequence derives from an adult in good health. V is TRBV9 and J is TRBJ2-2; D might be TRBD1 or TRBD2, each matching 5 bases. CDR3 amino acids: CASSVQARAGTTGELFF. In DNA, the CDR3 is TGTGCCAGCAGCGTACAAGCAAGGGCAGGGACCACCGGGGAGCTGTTTTTT.